This TCR beta chain was documented in a study of blood T cell repertoires in COVID-19. Study-wide background: There were acute and convalescent COVID-19 samples, and they came from the United States, Italy and Spain.

Participants in the exposed group had met a COVID-19 case in the 2 weeks before joining the study. The ends were cut back, 7 bases at V and 2 bases at J, with 15 bases in the middle. The CDR3 loop spans 14 amino acids. Germline lookup yields CDR1 SGDLS and CDR2 YYNGEE. Authors' analysis steps: Amplification from reference gene primers served as the basis for estimated nucleated cell counts. Generated by immunoSEQ multiplex PCR, the TCRdb table keeps only in-frame clones and is missing some. V, J and clone size were drawn from that table, and D and trimming were deduced from the DNA. The sample has approximately 260,000 clones, around 83% seen once.

Sequencing used PBMCs or T cells enriched from blood (not recorded which). The receptor was isolated from a woman in her fifties or sixties who had been exposed to COVID-19. The rearrangement links TRBV9 to TRBJ1-2; D not resolved. CDR3 bases: TGTGCCAGCGCAGGAACGGGAAGAAACTATGGCTACACCTTC. It yields the protein CASAGTGRNYGYTF.